The 31 T cell receptor beta chains below come from one sample, sequenced in a study of T cells after yellow fever vaccination. Using its own MiXCR run on the 5' RACE reads, TCRdb lists one record per CDR3 protein. The sample records 200,000 to 300,000 distinct CDR3 sequences, less than 9% being singletons. Sequencing was performed on CD4+ T cells sorted from PBMCs, taken 15 days after the yellow fever booster vaccination. These receptors all come from a man in his thirties or forties who received the YFV17D yellow fever vaccine.

J is TRBJ2-2 and V is TRBV27, with D uncertain. CDR1 and CDR2 from the germline V gene are MNHEY and SMNVEV (reference sequence). V shed 6 bases and J shed 2 bases, with 13 bases lying between them. The CDR3 has 15 residues. The CDR3 loop is CASSPLTSNTGELFF. CDR3 nucleotides: TGTGCCAGCAGCCCCCTGACATCTAACACCGGGGAGCTGTTTTTT.

This clonotype was seen repeatedly, ten times or more. This chain links TRBV20-1 with TRBJ2-4; D gene unclear. Trimming left V 2 bases short and J 8 bases short, with 7 bases between. Germline CDR1 DFQATT, CDR2 SNEGSKA (reference sequence). The CDR3 consists of 11 residues. CDR3 sequence reads: CSARPKDIQYF. The CDR3 DNA reads TGCAGTGCTAGACCAAAAGACATTCAGTACTTC.

This clonotype was picked up a small number of times. The chain links TRBV7-2 to TRBJ2-3; TRBD2 matches 8 bases. This CDR3 region has 15 residues. The V gene end was trimmed by 4 bases and the J gene end by 2 bases; junction bases not matched to a gene: 5. Germline CDR1 SGHTA, CDR2 FQGNSA. Written as DNA, the CDR3 is TGTGCCAGCAGCTCGGGGGGGCGAATCACAGATACGCAGTATTTT. Residues: CASSSGGRITDTQYF.

The chain joins TRBV7-8 to TRBJ2-1; no firm D call. V was trimmed by 5 bases and J by 8 bases, leaving 16 bases between them. Germline CDR1 SGHVS, CDR2 FQNEAQ. This CDR3 spans 14 amino acids. CDR3: CASSPPRARYEQFF. The CDR3 bases are TGTGCCAGCAGCCCCCCCCGAGCGCGCTATGAGCAGTTCTTC. The variable domain in full, with the rest retrieved from reference TRBV7-8 and TRBJ2-1, is GAGVSQSPRYKVAKRGQDVALRCDPISGHVSLFWYQQALGQGPEFLTYFQNEAQLDKSGLPSDRFFAERPEGSVSTLKIQRTQQEDSAVYLCASSPPRARYEQFFGPGTRLTVL.

V is TRBV10-2 and J is TRBJ2-7; the match to TRBD2 covers 9 bases. The CDR3 loop spans 15 amino acids. Trimming removed 10 bases from V and 3 bases from J; junction bases left unmatched: 13. Germline CDR1 WSHSY, CDR2 SAAADI. DNA of the CDR3: TGCGCCACCCGGGAGCAGTCTAGCGGGGTCTACGAGCAGTACTTC. Its protein is CATREQSSGVYEQYF.

This clonotype has only a few counts. The rearrangement joins TRBV19 to TRBJ2-1, with 10 bases lining up with TRBD2. J lost 6 bases, V lost 7 bases, and 6 bases had no gene match. CDR3 length: 14 amino acids. Germline CDR1 and CDR2: LNHDA and SQIVND (reference sequence). In nucleotides, the CDR3 is TGTGCCAGTACCCTAGCGGGAGTATCCAATGAGCAGTTCTTC. Translating gives CASTLAGVSNEQFF.

This clonotype was seen many times. The rearrangement joins TRBV6-2 or TRBV6-3 to TRBJ2-3; TRBD2 agrees at 13 bases. V shed 6 bases, J shed 9 bases, and the junction held 6 bases outside the gene matches. The CDR3 is made up of 14 amino acids. The germline gives CDR1 MNHEY, CDR2 SVGEGT. CDR3 bases: TGTGCCAGCAGCGGACTAGCGGGAGTCGGCACGCAGTATTTT. This translates into CASSGLAGVGTQYF.

This chain links TRBV7-2 with TRBJ2-3; 11 bases fit TRBD2. The CDR3 consists of 15 residues. V lost 6 bases, J lost 5 bases, and 7 bases stayed unmatched. The germline V gene has CDR1 SGHTA and CDR2 FQGNSA. This CDR3 reads CASSRLAGGRDTQYF. CDR3 in DNA: TGTGCCAGCAGTAGGCTAGCGGGAGGAAGAGATACGCAGTATTTT. Complete variable domain (other parts from reference TRBV7-2 and TRBJ2-3): GAGVSQSPSNKVTEKGKDVELRCDPISGHTALYWYRQSLGQGLEFLIYFQGNSAPDKSGLPSDRFSAERTGGSVSTLTIQRTQQEDSAVYLCASSRLAGGRDTQYFGPGTRLTVL.

Many counts were recorded for this clonotype. The J gene is TRBJ2-3, the V gene TRBV7-9; 10 positions match TRBD1. The CDR3 length is 16 residues. With 2 bases clipped from V and 4 bases from J, the junction kept 6 bases outside the gene matches. Germline CDR1 SEHNR, CDR2 FQNEAQ (reference sequence). The CDR3: CASSLLGTGVPDTQYF. CDR3 nucleotides: TGTGCCAGCAGCTTACTCGGGACAGGGGTCCCAGATACGCAGTATTTT.

Many counts were recorded for this clonotype. The chain is built from TRBV6-6 and TRBJ1-1, with D perhaps matching TRBD1 (5 bases). This CDR3 has 13 residues. Trimming took 8 bases from V and 3 from J, leaving 13 bases between them. Germline CDR1 is MNHNY and CDR2 is SVGAGI (reference sequence). The chain's CDR3 is CASDDSYYTEAFF. CDR3 coding DNA: TGTGCCAGCGACGACAGCTACTACACTGAAGCTTTCTTT.

In its sample, this clonotype was seen a few times. This chain links TRBV24-1 with TRBJ2-4, with D tentatively TRBD1 or TRBD2 (5 bases each). The V and J ends lost 5 bases and 6 bases respectively, with 10 bases between them. Germline loops: CDR1 KGHDR, CDR2 SFDVKD. This CDR3 region has 13 residues. The CDR3 DNA sequence: TGTGCCACCAGTGGGGACGGCCTAAACATTCAGTACTTC. Residues: CATSGDGLNIQYF.

The chain couples TRBV7-2 to TRBJ2-5, with D perhaps TRBD2 (6 bases). Deletions cut 2 bases from V and 7 bases from J, with 17 bases between. Germline loops: CDR1 SGHTA, CDR2 FQGNSA. CDR3 size: 15 residues. The CDR3 DNA is TGTGCCAGCAGCTTAAAGGCGGGGCCTCAGGGGACCCAGTACTTC. Its protein product is CASSLKAGPQGTQYF.

This clonotype was observed a few times. In nucleotides, the CDR3 is TGTGCCATCAGCGCCCTAGCGGGAGGGGTCCCCTACGAGCAGTACTTC. It translates to CAISALAGGVPYEQYF. V gene TRBV10-3 combines with J gene TRBJ2-7; TRBD2 agrees at 12 bases. V lost 6 bases, J lost 2 bases, and 8 bases stayed unmatched. The germline gives CDR1 ENHRY, CDR2 SYGVKD. The CDR3 has 16 residues.

This clonotype occurred a few times. This rearrangement joins TRBV7-2 to TRBJ2-7; 8 bases are shared with TRBD1. This CDR3 contains 18 residues. Germline CDR1 is SGHTA and CDR2 is FQGNSA. J gave up 0 bases and V 0 bases, and 10 bases lay outside the gene matches. CDR3 DNA sequence: TGTGCCAGCAGCTTAGCGCCATCGGGGACAGGCGGCTCCTACGAGCAGTACTTC. It translates to CASSLAPSGTGGSYEQYF.

The sample holds many counts of this clonotype. The chain joins TRBV24-1 to TRBJ2-6; 9 bases agree with TRBD1. Trimming cost V 5 bases and J 3 bases; bases outside gene matches: 10. CDR3 length equals 18 residues. Germline-derived CDR1 and CDR2 are KGHDR and SFDVKD. CDR3 protein: CATSGRDRVKGGANVLTF. CDR3 sequence (DNA): TGTGCCACCAGTGGCCGGGACAGGGTAAAAGGTGGGGCCAACGTCCTGACTTTC.

The chain is built from TRBV20-1 and TRBJ2-7; 8 nucleotides agree with TRBD2. CDR3 length: 15 amino acids. Germline-derived CDR1 and CDR2 are DFQATT and SNEGSKA (reference sequence). V lost 3 bases and J lost 2; bases outside the gene matches: 9. The CDR3 nucleotides are TGCAGTGCTAGTGCTCTTGGGCGGGAGGCCTACGAGCAGTACTTC. Translated: CSASALGREAYEQYF.

Many counts were recorded for this clonotype. The chain's CDR3 is CASSEGLAGGTDTQYF. CDR3 sequence (DNA): TGTGCCAGCAGTGAAGGGCTAGCGGGAGGAACAGATACGCAGTATTTT. The rearrangement links TRBV2 to TRBJ2-3; 11 bases agree with TRBD2. V shed 1 base, J shed 3 bases, and the junction held 3 bases outside the gene matches. The CDR3 is 16 residues long. Germline V gives CDR1 SNHLY, CDR2 FYNNEI.

This clonotype was recorded at least ten times. The gene calls are TRBV11-2 and TRBJ1-6, with unresolved D. V was pared by 1 base and J by 7 bases, with 8 bases between. The CDR3 contains 14 residues. The germline V gene has CDR1 SGHAT and CDR2 FQNNGV. For the CDR3, the DNA is TGTGCCAGCAGCTTAGTCGGCCGAAATTCACCCCTCCACTTT. Its protein product is CASSLVGRNSPLHF. The variable domain in full, completed from reference TRBV11-2 and TRBJ1-6, reads EAGVAQSPRYKIIEKRQSVAFWCNPISGHATLYWYQQILGQGPKLLIQFQNNGVVDDSQLPKDRFSAERLKGVDSTLKIQPAKLEDSAVYLCASSLVGRNSPLHFGNGTRLTVT.

The sample holds many counts of this clonotype. The genes are TRBV12-3 or TRBV12-4 and TRBJ2-3; a weak D match, TRBD2 (7 bases). V dropped 5 bases and J dropped 4 bases, with 16 bases sitting between them. The CDR3 length is 15 residues. CDR3 residues: CASSGTNKGADTQYF. In nucleotides, the CDR3 is TGTGCCAGCAGTGGGACTAACAAGGGGGCAGATACGCAGTATTTT.

This chain uses TRBV30 with TRBJ1-5; 7 bases agree with TRBD1. The J segment lost 6 bases and the V segment lost 0 bases, leaving 8 bases of the junction unmatched. This CDR3 contains 15 residues. The germline CDR1 and CDR2 sequences are GTSNPN and SVGIG (reference sequence). The CDR3 sequence is CAWSVLGQRIQPQHF. Here the CDR3 DNA reads TGTGCCTGGAGTGTACTGGGACAGAGAATTCAGCCCCAGCATTTT.

This clonotype was seen repeatedly, ten times or more. The V and J genes are TRBV12-3 or TRBV12-4 and TRBJ2-1; TRBD1 agrees at 9 bases. V lost 4 bases and J lost 5; bases outside the gene matches: 0. The CDR3 covers 13 residues. Here the CDR3 reads CASSWDRDNEQFF. Here the CDR3 DNA reads TGTGCCAGCAGTTGGGACAGGGACAATGAGCAGTTCTTC.

This chain uses TRBV7-9 with TRBJ2-7; TRBD1 matches 8 bases. The CDR3 totals 15 residues. After removal of 3 bases from V and 4 bases from J, the junction contained 8 bases not matched to a gene. The germline V gene has CDR1 SEHNR and CDR2 FQNEAQ (reference sequence). This chain's CDR3 is CASSFGQGSTYEQYF. In DNA, the CDR3 is TGTGCCAGCAGCTTTGGACAGGGTTCTACTTACGAGCAGTACTTC.

There are many counts of this clonotype. The chain is built from TRBV19 and TRBJ2-7; TRBD2 matches 8 bases. Germline loops: CDR1 LNHDA, CDR2 SQIVND (reference sequence). The CDR3 is made up of 13 amino acids. With 3 bases clipped from V and 4 bases from J, the junction kept 2 bases outside the gene matches. CDR3 sequence: CASSIERGYEQYF. The DNA of the CDR3 is TGTGCCAGTAGTATCGAGCGGGGGTACGAGCAGTACTTC.

This clonotype was recorded many times. This chain joins TRBV20-1 and TRBJ2-3; TRBD2 aligns across 10 bases. Germline trimming cut 0 bases from V and 4 bases from J; bases unmatched to any gene: 4. Germline CDR1 DFQATT, CDR2 SNEGSKA (reference sequence). The CDR3 contains 15 residues. The CDR3: CSAREAGGPADTQYF. CDR3 coding DNA: TGCAGTGCTAGAGAAGCGGGAGGGCCCGCAGATACGCAGTATTTT.

V is TRBV7-2 and J is TRBJ2-2; 11 bases fit TRBD2. Germline V gene sequence: CDR1 SGHTA, CDR2 FQGNSA. This CDR3 spans 15 amino acids. Unmatched junction bases numbered 5, after V lost 7 bases and J lost 4 bases. The CDR3, as DNA: TGTGCCAGCATCCCCGGACTAGCGGGCACCGGGGAGCTGTTTTTT. Its protein product is CASIPGLAGTGELFF.

The J gene is TRBJ2-7, the V gene TRBV29-1; D not certain. The V gene lost 4 bases and the J gene lost 4 bases, with 14 bases spanning the gap. The CDR3 totals 13 residues. CDR1 is SQVTM, CDR2 ANQGSEA, per germline. CDR3 protein: CSVVTQAGYEQYF. In DNA, the CDR3 is TGCAGCGTTGTAACTCAGGCAGGTTACGAGCAGTACTTC.

CDR3 loop: CASRPRSTHLFF. DNA for the CDR3: TGTGCCAGCAGGCCACGGTCAACACATCTGTTCTTC. The chain recombines TRBV6-2 or TRBV6-3 with TRBJ2-1; no clear D. Trimming left V 6 bases short and J 15 bases short, with 18 bases between. There are 12 residues in the CDR3. In germline, CDR1 is MNHEY, CDR2 SVGEGT.

This chain joins TRBV6-2 or TRBV6-3 and TRBJ2-7, with TRBD2 matching 8 bases. V lost 8 bases to trimming and J lost 3 bases; unmatched junction nucleotides: 6. Germline lookup yields CDR1 MNHEY and CDR2 SVGEGT. This CDR3 has 13 amino acids. The CDR3 protein is CASRTSGLYEQYF. For the CDR3, the DNA is TGTGCCAGCCGAACTAGCGGCCTCTACGAGCAGTACTTC.

J is TRBJ2-7 and V is TRBV20-1, with TRBD2 matching over 8 bases. Germline V gives CDR1 DFQATT, CDR2 SNEGSKA (reference sequence). V shed 4 bases and J 0 bases; nucleotides not matched to a gene: 2. CDR3 length: 13 amino acids. The CDR3, as DNA: TGCAGTGCTAAAGCGGGAGTCTCCTACGAGCAGTACTTC. This sequence encodes CSAKAGVSYEQYF.

In its sample, this clonotype was seen many times. The chain is built from TRBV2 and TRBJ2-1; 7 nucleotides align to TRBD1. The CDR3 contains 13 residues. J gave up 15 bases and V 6 bases, and 14 bases lay outside the gene matches. From germline, CDR1 is SNHLY and CDR2 FYNNEI. The CDR3 sequence is CASSERIGGHRFF. The CDR3 DNA is TGTGCCAGCAGCGAACGTATAGGGGGCCACCGGTTCTTC.

CDR3 sequence: CASSQGLVAVNEQFF. The CDR3 DNA sequence: TGTGCCAGCAGCCAAGGGTTAGTAGCTGTTAATGAGCAGTTCTTC. The gene calls are TRBV3-1 and TRBJ2-1; D unclear. V was cut by 1 base and J by 7 bases, with 14 bases left in between. The length of the CDR3 is 15 residues. CDR1 is LGHDT, CDR2 YNNKEL, per germline (reference sequence).